The clone carrying this TCR beta chain was recorded many times. The antigen is unknown. The sample comes from a study of T cells in Graves' hyperthyroidism and ophthalmopathy. RNA transcripts served as the template for amplifying TCR beta CDR3 regions. HTBI primers were used for first-round RT-PCR of the TCR CDR3. Using its own MiXCR run on the multiplex PCR reads, TCRdb lists one record per CDR3 protein. This table has approximately 690,000 distinct CDR3 sequences, roughly 14% appearing once. Study-wide points: The majority of expanded thyroid clonotypes above 0.001 also appeared in blood. A 13 V-J signature model discriminated ophthalmopathy versus stable hyperthyroidism.

The TCR comes from a woman aged 45-65 years with Graves' ophthalmopathy. Sequencing was done on a sample of blood.

This CDR3 reads CSARPGQGDNEQFF. For the CDR3, the DNA is TGCAGTGCTAGACCGGGACAGGGGGACAATGAGCAGTTCTTC. V and J are TRBV20-1 and TRBJ2-1, with 11 bases that match TRBD1. CDR3 size: 14 residues. Trimming took 2 bases from V and 5 from J; bases not matched to a gene: 2. Looked up from germline, CDR1 is DFQATT and CDR2 is SNEGSKA (reference sequence).